A selection of T cell receptor beta chains follows, all from one sample in a study of T cell responses to AZD1222 COVID-19 vaccine. Sequencing used immunoSEQ multiplex PCR; TCRdb keeps in-frame clones, though not all of them. The table includes about 120,000 clones, about 92% detected once. This sample comprised peripheral blood, obtained on day 0 of MenACWY control vaccination. The receptors were sampled from an adult in good health. CDR3s include the opening cysteine and the closing phenylalanine or tryptophan. A D gene is named only where the DNA matches it firmly. Part of the rows lack a size; the others show once, few, many or a class for expanded clones.

CDR3,DNA,V,D,J,size
CASSSGNTIYF,TGTGCCAGCTCCTCTGGCAACACCATATATTTT,TRBV14,.,TRBJ1-3,.
CATSRATGEGNTIYF,TGTGCCACCAGCAGAGCTACAGGGGAAGGAAACACCATATATTTT,TRBV15,TRBD1,TRBJ1-3,.
CASSLTRTAPNEKLFF,TGCGCCAGCAGCTTGACGCGGACAGCCCCGAATGAAAAACTGTTTTTT,TRBV5-1,.,TRBJ1-4,once
CASSPAAGGYNEQFF,TGCGCCAGCAGCCCGGCGGCGGGAGGCTACAATGAGCAGTTCTTC,TRBV5-1,TRBD2,TRBJ2-1,.
CSVEGGTEVRYEQYF,TGCAGCGTTGAAGGGGGAACAGAGGTCCGCTACGAGCAGTACTTC,TRBV29-1,.,TRBJ2-7,once
CASSFTHQPQHF,TGTGCCAGCAGTTTCACCCATCAGCCCCAGCATTTT,TRBV12-3/TRBV12-4,.,TRBJ1-5,.
CASSTQGSGANVLTF,TGTGCCAGCTCAACTCAGGGGAGTGGGGCCAACGTCCTGACTTTC,TRBV18,.,TRBJ2-6,.
CASSSIQGAEETQYF,TGTGCCAGCTCATCCATACAGGGGGCGGAAGAGACCCAGTACTTC,TRBV18,TRBD1,TRBJ2-5,.
CASSLDSGGWDTQYF,TGTGCCAGCAGCTTAGACTCGGGGGGTTGGGATACGCAGTATTTT,TRBV7-2,TRBD2,TRBJ2-3,.
CASSSGNGYTF,TGTGCCAGCAGTTCGGGGAACGGCTACACCTTC,TRBV6-2/TRBV6-3,.,TRBJ1-2,once
CASSLGTGSFSGANVLTF,TGTGCCAGCAGCTTAGGGACAGGGAGTTTCTCTGGGGCCAACGTCCTGACTTTC,TRBV7-9,TRBD1,TRBJ2-6,.
CASSLTGYQETQYF,TGCGCCAGCAGCTTGACGGGGTACCAAGAGACCCAGTACTTC,TRBV5-1,.,TRBJ2-5,.